This T cell receptor (beta chain) was sequenced in a study of blood T cell repertoires in COVID-19. Study-wide context: From the United States, Italy and Spain came samples of acute and convalescent COVID-19.

As handled by the study authors: Reference gene primer amplification yielded estimated nucleated cell counts. The assay was immunoSEQ multiplex PCR, and TCRdb's table has in-frame clones only and misses some. That table furnishes V, J and clone size, whereas the DNA furnished D and trimming. The sample has 95,000 or so clones, about four fifths seen once. The junction had 3 bases not matched to a gene; V was cut back by 1 base and J by 4 bases. Germline V gene data show CDR1 as LNHDA and CDR2 as SQIVND (reference sequence). The CDR3 is made up of 14 amino acids. The receptor's source is a woman of 80 years or more with active or convalescent COVID-19. The material sequenced was peripheral blood. The chain links TRBV19 to TRBJ2-7; 8 nucleotides agree with TRBD2. CDR3 sequence (DNA): TGTGCCAGTAGTATAGTACTAGCGGAGTACGAGCAGTACTTC. It codes for CASSIVLAEYEQYF. The variable domain in full, completed from reference TRBV19 and TRBJ2-7, reads DGGITQSPKYLFRKEGQNVTLSCEQNLNHDAMYWYRQDPGQGLRLIYYSQIVNDFQKGDIAEGYSVSREKKESFPLTVTSAQKNPTAFYLCASSIVLAEYEQYFGPGTRLTVT.